This T cell receptor (beta chain) is from a study of T cell changes during pregnancy in multiple sclerosis. The CDR3 length is 14 residues. Germline values: CDR1 SGHDT, CDR2 YYEEEE. The ends were cut back, 2 bases at V and 3 bases at J, with 10 bases in the middle. Repertoires were generated with immunoSEQ multiplex PCR, while TCRdb's copy carries only in-frame clones and drops some. The sample comprises about 93,000 clones, 85% to 95% of which are singletons, and about 2% rests with the top ten. The clonotype was recovered from a female donor with multiple sclerosis, enrolled in a pregnancy study. The V call is TRBV5-6, the J call TRBJ2-3; weak D call: TRBD1 (5 bases). The sequences come from peripheral blood, collected after pregnancy. CDR3: CASSFAKGTDTQYF. The CDR3 DNA follows: TGTGCCAGCAGCTTTGCGAAGGGGACAGATACGCAGTATTTT.